This T cell receptor beta chain stems from a study of breast tumors, draining lymph nodes, adjacent tissues. TCRdb re-called the multiplex PCR reads through MiXCR, storing one row per CDR3 protein. The repertoire includes 100,000 or so distinct CDR3 sequences, 20% to 25% of them detected once, and roughly 1.2% sits in the top ten. In regard to this clonotype: A much larger clone differs from this one at a single base, so this may be a read error.

Samples came from axillary lymph nodes draining the breast cancer. The CDR3 is 16 residues long. Germline V gene sequence: CDR1 SEHNR, CDR2 FQNEAQ (reference sequence). The chain recombines TRBV7-9 with TRBJ2-1, with TRBD2 as a possible D gene (5 bases). This receptor was identified in a female donor with breast cancer. Some clones in this sample may be carry-over from other donors' samples. Sequenced material: axillary lymph node tissue. The CDR3 spells CASSLAEGWTYDEQFF. For the CDR3, the DNA is TGTGCCAGCAGCTTGGCTGAGGGATGGACCTACGATGAGCAGTTCTTC.